This TCR beta chain was sequenced in a study of Ad26.COV2.S vaccination and SARS-CoV-2 variants. Sequencing used immunoSEQ multiplex PCR; TCRdb keeps in-frame clones, though not all of them. The sample holds about 250,000 clones, more than 75% seen once. The germline CDR1 and CDR2 sequences are SEHNR and FQNEAQ (reference sequence). CDR3 size: 14 residues. The V end was cut by 1 base, the J end by 8 bases, with 11 bases between. Noted treatment: roughly 18 received Ad26.COV2.S at low or high dose, single or two shots; roughly five received placebo; per-sample allocation not given. On day 63 after the first injection, vaccine and placebo recipients gave samples. An adult aged 18-55 years in Boston served as the donor.

Sequencing used peripheral blood, obtained in a trial of Ad26.COV2.S vaccine versus placebo. The chain carries TRBV7-9 and TRBJ1-4; D possibly corresponds to TRBD1 (5 bases). The TCR comes from a person between 18 and 59 years old who received the Ad26.COV2.S COVID-19 vaccine or a placebo. In DNA, the CDR3 is TGTGCCAGCAGCTTAGTTTCAGGGCACGAAAAACTGTTTTTT. Amino acids: CASSLVSGHEKLFF.